This T cell receptor beta chain stems from a study of shared clonotypes between healthy human individuals. Findings of the study overall: Naive subsets generally exceeded memory subsets in estimated richness. Non-shared clonotypes were found to have lower generation probabilities than the clonotypes that were shared by all four of the sorted-subset donors.

Libraries were prepared by immunoSEQ multiplex PCR; TCRdb keeps only in-frame clonotypes and omits some of them. The sample includes millions of clones, 93% of them seen just once. With respect to this clone: Its antigen is not known. The same CDR3 arises from other DNA sequences in this sample as well.

Germline V CDR1 and CDR2: MNHEY, SMNVEV (reference sequence). The CDR3 totals 12 residues. V was shortened by 2 bases and J by 10 bases, with 9 bases between the two germline ends. V is TRBV27 and J is TRBJ1-5; D is ambiguous. The receptor's source is a man aged 18 to 29 in good health. Some clones in this sample may be carry-over from other donors' samples. The sequencing input was naive CD4+ T cells from PBMCs. The subset: CD45RA+ positively selected. The CDR3 loop is CASSLNGQPQHF. The CDR3 bases are TGTGCCAGCAGTTTAAATGGTCAACCCCAGCATTTT.